This T cell receptor (beta chain) was sequenced during a study of long-term antiretroviral therapy in people with HIV. Notes on the study in general: Dominant in the repertoire at all time points were clones expanded before ART. Diversity measured after ART increased yet remained under transplant donor controls. Blood dating 2004 to 2017 may reflect older ART regimens.

The run of the v3.0 immunoSEQ assay was at survey level. Clones were sequenced by immunoSEQ multiplex PCR, and TCRdb holds only the in-frame ones, with some missing. Seen here are fewer than 40,000 clones, more than 70% observed once, and the top ten hold over 5.5%. Germline-derived CDR1 and CDR2 are LNHDA and SQIVND (reference sequence). The CDR3 is 16 residues long. Trimming took off 6 bases at V and 4 bases at J, with 18 bases between the two ends. A word on this clone: Its matching antigen is unknown.

The J gene is TRBJ2-2, the V gene TRBV19, with D perhaps given as TRBD1 or TRBD2 (5 bases each). Sequencing used unsorted PBMCs, obtained 3.1 years after starting antiretroviral therapy. The source is a woman aged 45-60 years with HIV. Here the CDR3 DNA reads TGTGCCAGTAGATTGGGGGTCCAGGCGGTCACCGGGGAGCTGTTTTTT. Translating it yields CASRLGVQAVTGELFF.